These T cell receptor beta chains were read from a single sample in a study of cytomegalovirus exposure and HLA in healthy donors. Generated by immunoSEQ multiplex PCR, the TCRdb table keeps only in-frame clones and is missing some. Seen here are more than 70,000 clones, 76% observed once, and the top ten hold approximately 5.3%. Sequencing was carried out using PBMCs. The receptors were gathered from a man younger than 40 in good health and CMV-seropositive. CDR3s include the opening cysteine and the closing phenylalanine or tryptophan. The D gene is left open where the match is weak.

V gene: TRBV7-7
D gene: TRBD1
J gene: TRBJ2-5
CDR3 protein: CASSPPDRAETQYF

V gene: TRBV4-3
D gene: .
J gene: TRBJ1-1
CDR3 protein: CASSLTWGPNTEAFF

V gene: TRBV28
D gene: .
J gene: TRBJ1-5
CDR3 protein: CASSPQSGSNQPQHF

V gene: TRBV6-6
D gene: TRBD1
J gene: TRBJ2-7
CDR3 protein: CASSDQDRPYEQYF

V gene: TRBV5-6
D gene: TRBD1
J gene: TRBJ2-5
CDR3 protein: CASLGTGEGLETQYF

V gene: TRBV7-9
D gene: .
J gene: TRBJ1-6
CDR3 protein: CASSAGHSPLHF

V gene: TRBV7-2
D gene: .
J gene: TRBJ1-1
CDR3 protein: CASSLMRDTEAFF

V gene: TRBV7-9
D gene: TRBD2
J gene: TRBJ2-7
CDR3 protein: CASGTTSSYEQYF

V gene: TRBV27
D gene: TRBD2
J gene: TRBJ2-5
CDR3 protein: CAGSSWGGLETQYF

V gene: TRBV30
D gene: TRBD2
J gene: TRBJ2-1
CDR3 protein: CARRENYNEQFF

V gene: TRBV30
D gene: .
J gene: TRBJ2-3
CDR3 protein: CAWSVTYTDTQYF

V gene: TRBV5-1
D gene: .
J gene: TRBJ2-7
CDR3 protein: CASSLTGQIYEQYF

V gene: TRBV6-1
D gene: .
J gene: TRBJ1-2
CDR3 protein: CASSIGGEGGYGYTF

V gene: TRBV9
D gene: TRBD1
J gene: TRBJ2-7
CDR3 protein: CASSVGAGTGPYEQYF

V gene: TRBV18
D gene: .
J gene: TRBJ1-1
CDR3 protein: CASQRGSTEAFF

V gene: TRBV2
D gene: .
J gene: TRBJ2-2
CDR3 protein: CASSEARGTGELFF

V gene: TRBV5-4
D gene: .
J gene: TRBJ1-1
CDR3 protein: CASSAPTEIEAFF

V gene: TRBV4-1
D gene: TRBD1
J gene: TRBJ1-4
CDR3 protein: CASSLATGNEKLFF